A single sample gave rise to the 18 T cell receptor beta chains below, sequenced in a study of T cell changes during pregnancy in multiple sclerosis. Sequenced by immunoSEQ multiplex PCR; TCRdb stores in-frame clones only, minus some. The profile covers about 40,000 clones, with roughly 90% appearing a single time and 10% to 15% taken by the ten largest. Sequences were derived from CD8+ T cells from peripheral blood mononuclear cells, sampled in the first trimester of pregnancy. The origin of the receptors is a female donor with multiple sclerosis, enrolled in a pregnancy study.

The chain links TRBV19 to TRBJ1-5; TRBD1 matches at 7 bases. Per the germline V gene, CDR1 is LNHDA and CDR2 is SQIVND (reference sequence). The CDR3 is 18 amino acids. V was clipped by 5 bases and J by 0 bases; unmatched bases: 13. CDR3 residues: CASSPRDSPLYSNQPQHF. The CDR3, as DNA: TGTGCCAGTAGTCCCCGGGACAGCCCGCTTTATAGCAATCAGCCCCAGCATTTT.

The chain is built from TRBV19 and TRBJ1-6; TRBD1 matches 8 bases. This CDR3 is 13 amino acids long. Per the germline V gene, CDR1 is LNHDA and CDR2 is SQIVND (reference sequence). J lost 7 bases, V lost 9 bases, and 5 bases had no gene match. CDR3: CASDRGMNSPLHF. In DNA, the CDR3 is TGTGCCAGCGACAGGGGTATGAATTCACCCCTCCACTTT.

This clone was detected a few times. V gene TRBV4-2 combines with J gene TRBJ2-2; TRBD1 agrees at 7 bases. V was pared by 4 bases and J by 4 bases, with 6 bases of the junction left unmatched. This CDR3 is built from 15 residues. Germline CDR1 and CDR2: LGHNA and YNFKEQ. The CDR3 bases are TGTGCCAGCAGCCCCACGACAGGGATCACCGGGGAGCTGTTTTTT. Translating it yields CASSPTTGITGELFF.

The chain has TRBV19 and TRBJ1-2, with D hard to call. CDR3 length equals 13 residues. V was cut by 2 bases and J by 8 bases, with 12 bases left in between. Germline V gives CDR1 LNHDA, CDR2 SQIVND (reference sequence). CDR3 loop: CASSITGDRGYTF. The CDR3 DNA reads as TGTGCCAGTAGTATAACCGGGGATAGAGGCTACACCTTC.

This clone was observed a few times. Written as DNA, the CDR3 is TGTGCCAGCAGTGAGACAGGGACGGCGGTGGATACGCAGTATTTT. This gives the protein CASSETGTAVDTQYF. V is TRBV6-4 and J is TRBJ2-3; TRBD1 matches at 7 bases. CDR3 length equals 15 residues. The V gene's germline CDR1 is MRHNA and CDR2 SNTAGT. Losses at the gene ends were 3 bases for V and 6 bases for J; bases not matched to a gene: 9.

This clone is categorized as medium-sized. The chain employs TRBV2 and TRBJ2-7; 7 bases align to TRBD2. Germline CDR1 is SNHLY and CDR2 is FYNNEI. V dropped 5 bases and J dropped 6; count of bases not matched to a gene: 13. This CDR3 has 15 amino acids. CDR3 sequence (DNA): TGTGCCAGCAGTAGCGGACTAGGCGGGAGCTCCGAGCAGTACTTC. Its protein product is CASSSGLGGSSEQYF.

The chain combines TRBV2 with TRBJ2-7, with TRBD1 as a possible D gene (5 bases). Germline V gene data show CDR1 as SNHLY and CDR2 as FYNNEI. CDR3 length: 15 residues. V lost 3 bases to trimming and J lost 0 bases, with 12 bases between them. Here the CDR3 DNA reads TGTGCCAGCAGTGATTTTCTGACAGACTCCTACGAGCAGTACTTC. This encodes CASSDFLTDSYEQYF.

The chain couples TRBV2 to TRBJ2-3, with 8 bases identical to TRBD2. The germline CDR1 and CDR2 sequences are SNHLY and FYNNEI. The trim removed 7 bases at V and 4 bases at J, leaving 4 bases unmatched. This CDR3 has 13 residues. The CDR3 DNA reads as TGTGCCAGCAACGGGGGGGCGGCAGATACGCAGTATTTT. Amino acids: CASNGGAADTQYF.

J is TRBJ2-2 and V is TRBV6-5, with D unresolved. In germline, CDR1 is MNHEY, CDR2 SVGAGI. Trimming left V 0 bases short and J 1 base short, with 6 bases between. CDR3 length: 15 residues. The CDR3 is CASSYSQENTGELFF. The CDR3 nucleotides are TGTGCCAGCAGTTACTCTCAGGAGAACACCGGGGAGCTGTTTTTT.

To note about this clone: Other DNA sequences of this sample code for an identical CDR3. This rearrangement joins TRBV9 to TRBJ2-7, with TRBD2 as a possible D gene (6 bases). The CDR3 runs 12 residues. Per the germline V gene, CDR1 is SGDLS and CDR2 is YYNGEE. Deletions cut 2 bases from V and 5 bases from J, with 8 bases between. The CDR3 DNA reads as TGTGCCAGCAGCGTCGGAGGGGACGAGCAGTACTTC. Its protein is CASSVGGDEQYF.

CDR3: CASALSGGLAFF. Written as DNA, the CDR3 is TGTGCCAGCGCTCTCTCGGGAGGTTTAGCTTTCTTT. V is TRBV27 and J is TRBJ1-1; D is uncertain. V lost 8 bases and J lost 10, with 17 bases in between. The CDR3 has 12 amino acids. Germline lookup yields CDR1 MNHEY and CDR2 SMNVEV (reference sequence).

In its sample, this clone was seen once. V is TRBV9 and J is TRBJ2-1; D ambiguous. This CDR3 spans 14 amino acids. Trimming took off 3 bases at V and 6 bases at J, with 13 bases between the two ends. Germline V CDR1 and CDR2: SGDLS, YYNGEE. The CDR3 nucleotides read TGTGCCAGCAGCGCCCCCTATGGTAGCAATGAGCAGTTCTTC. Protein product: CASSAPYGSNEQFF.

The rearrangement uses TRBV15 and TRBJ1-1; no clear D. Trimming cost V 3 bases and J 0 bases, with 5 bases left between them. Germline-derived CDR1 and CDR2 are LNHNV and YYDKDF (reference sequence). This CDR3 is built from 13 residues. CDR3 coding DNA: TGTGCCACCAGCAGCGTCCTGAACACTGAAGCTTTCTTT. Amino acid sequence: CATSSVLNTEAFF.

The CDR3 DNA follows: TGTGCCAGTAGTATAGATGTGGGGGGGGGCGGGGATACGCAGTATTTT. Translated: CASSIDVGGGGDTQYF. The V and J genes are TRBV19 and TRBJ2-3, with D maybe TRBD2 (7 bases). The CDR3 consists of 16 residues. Germline CDR1 reads LNHDA; CDR2 reads SQIVND (reference sequence). V shed 0 bases and J shed 6 bases, with 16 bases lying between them.

The chain couples TRBV29-1 to TRBJ1-5, with TRBD1 matching over 8 bases. J was trimmed by 6 bases and V by 6 bases; bases with no gene match: 7. Germline lookup yields CDR1 SQVTM and CDR2 ANQGSEA. This CDR3 region has 13 residues. CDR3 DNA sequence: TGCAGCGTAGAGACAGGGGCGGGTCAGCCCCAGCATTTT. Translation: CSVETGAGQPQHF.

The chain uses TRBV7-8 and TRBJ2-2; 11 bases line up with TRBD2. This CDR3 spans 19 amino acids. The V and J ends lost 3 bases and 6 bases, in that order; junction bases with no gene match: 15. Germline V gene lookup returns CDR1 SGHVS and CDR2 FQNEAQ. The CDR3 sequence: CASSLDPLAGGPIPGELFF. CDR3 bases: TGTGCCAGCAGCTTGGATCCCTTAGCGGGGGGGCCGATACCCGGGGAGCTGTTTTTT.

The chain recombines TRBV4-2 with TRBJ2-1, with 8 bases aligning to TRBD2. The germline CDR1 and CDR2 sequences are LGHNA and YNFKEQ. The CDR3 is made up of 15 amino acids. Losses at the gene ends were 1 base for V and 11 bases for J; bases not matched to a gene: 10. CDR3 in DNA: TGTGCCAGCAGCCAAGGGGCCTTAGCGGGGCCTAAGCAGTTCTTC. Translation: CASSQGALAGPKQFF.

The V gene is TRBV4-1, the J gene TRBJ2-1, with 9 bases fitting TRBD2. In germline, CDR1 is MGHRA, CDR2 YSYEKL. CDR3 length equals 17 residues. J lost 2 bases, V lost 2 bases, and 7 bases had no gene match. In DNA, the CDR3 is TGCGCCAGCAGCCAACCCCTGGGCGGGGGGGCCTACAATGAGCAGTTCTTC. Encoded protein: CASSQPLGGGAYNEQFF.